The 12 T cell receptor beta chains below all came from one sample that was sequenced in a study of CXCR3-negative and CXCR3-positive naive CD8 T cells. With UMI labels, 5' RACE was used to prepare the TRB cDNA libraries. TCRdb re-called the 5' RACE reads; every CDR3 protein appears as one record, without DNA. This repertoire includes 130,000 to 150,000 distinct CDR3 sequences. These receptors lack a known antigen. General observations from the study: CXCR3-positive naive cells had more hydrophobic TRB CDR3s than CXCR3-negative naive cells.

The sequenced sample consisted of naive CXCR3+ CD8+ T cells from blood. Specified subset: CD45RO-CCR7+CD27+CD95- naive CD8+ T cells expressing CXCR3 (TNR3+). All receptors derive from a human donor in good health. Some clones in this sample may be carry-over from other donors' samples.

CDR3 protein: CASSQPGTGADNEQFF. The chain combines TRBV23-1 with TRBJ2-1; TCRdb gives TRBD1 as the D gene, but with no DNA this cannot be confirmed. TRBV23-1 carries the ORF label, with uncertain function. The CDR3 spans 16 residues.

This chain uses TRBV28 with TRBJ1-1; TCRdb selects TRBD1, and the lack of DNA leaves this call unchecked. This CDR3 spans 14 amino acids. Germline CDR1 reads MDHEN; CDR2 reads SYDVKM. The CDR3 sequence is CASSFGTGWTEAFF.

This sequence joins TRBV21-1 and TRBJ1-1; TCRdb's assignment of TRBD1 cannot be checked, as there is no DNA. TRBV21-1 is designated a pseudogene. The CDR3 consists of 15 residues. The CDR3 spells CAREIGRGRLTGAFF.

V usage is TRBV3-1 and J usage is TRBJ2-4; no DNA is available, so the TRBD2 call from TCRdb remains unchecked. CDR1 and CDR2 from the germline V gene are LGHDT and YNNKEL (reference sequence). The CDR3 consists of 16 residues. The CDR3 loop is CASSPLLAETKNIQYF. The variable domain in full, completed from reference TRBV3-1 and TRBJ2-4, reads DTAVSQTPKYLVTQMGNDKSIKCEQNLGHDTMYWYKQDSKKFLKIMFSYNNKELIINETVPNRFSPKSPDKAHLNLHINSLELGDSAVYFCASSPLLAETKNIQYFGAGTRLSVL.

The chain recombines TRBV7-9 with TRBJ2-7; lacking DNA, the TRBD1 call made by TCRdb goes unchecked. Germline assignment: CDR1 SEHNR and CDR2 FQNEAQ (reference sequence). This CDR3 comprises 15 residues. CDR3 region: CASSTQTGGSYEQYF. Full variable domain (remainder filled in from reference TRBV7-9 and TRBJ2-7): DTGVSQNPRHKITKRGQNVTFRCDPISEHNRLYWYRQTLGQGPEFLTYFQNEAQLEKSRLLSDRFSAERPKGSFSTLEIQRTEQGDSAMYLCASSTQTGGSYEQYFGPGTRLTVT.

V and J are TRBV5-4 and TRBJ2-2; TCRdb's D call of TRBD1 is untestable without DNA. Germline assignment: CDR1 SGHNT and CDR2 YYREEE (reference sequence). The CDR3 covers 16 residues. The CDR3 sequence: CASSLDRAGATGELFF. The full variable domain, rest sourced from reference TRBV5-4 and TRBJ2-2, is ETGVTQSPTHLIKTRGQQVTLRCSSQSGHNTVSWYQQALGQGPQFIFQYYREEENGRGNFPPRFSGLQFPNYSSELNVNALELDDSALYLCASSLDRAGATGELFFGEGSRLTVL.

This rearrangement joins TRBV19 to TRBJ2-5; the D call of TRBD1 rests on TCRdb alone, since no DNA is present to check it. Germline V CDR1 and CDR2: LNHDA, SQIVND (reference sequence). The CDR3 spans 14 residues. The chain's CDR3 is CASSISRQSETQYF.

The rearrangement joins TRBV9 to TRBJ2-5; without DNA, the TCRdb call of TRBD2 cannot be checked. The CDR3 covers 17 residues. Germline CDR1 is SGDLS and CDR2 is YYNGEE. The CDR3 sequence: CASSVRGSGPDQETQYF.

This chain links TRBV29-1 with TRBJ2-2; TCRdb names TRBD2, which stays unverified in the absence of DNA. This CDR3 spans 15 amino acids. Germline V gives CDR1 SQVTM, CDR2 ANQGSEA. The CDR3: CSVERAGRNTGELFF.

This CDR3 reads CSVGPAGEPRPYNEQFF. V and J are TRBV29-1 and TRBJ2-1; TCRdb gives TRBD2 as the D gene, but with no DNA this cannot be confirmed. This CDR3 is 17 amino acids long. CDR1 and CDR2 (germline): SQVTM, ANQGSEA.

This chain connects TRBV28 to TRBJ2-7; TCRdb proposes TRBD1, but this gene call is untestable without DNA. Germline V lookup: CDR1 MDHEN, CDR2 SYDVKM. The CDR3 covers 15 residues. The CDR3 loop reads CASSLGVGGSYEQYF.

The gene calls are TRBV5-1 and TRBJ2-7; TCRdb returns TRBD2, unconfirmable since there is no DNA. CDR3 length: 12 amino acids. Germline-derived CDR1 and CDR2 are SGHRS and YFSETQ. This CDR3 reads CASSNGGDEQYF.